This T cell receptor beta chain was retrieved from a study of molecular identifiers for immune sequencing clone quantification. Looking at the study overall: Replicates involved a five-way split of RNA from approximately 20,000 or 100,000 naive CD8 cells, with sequencing of four.

This CDR3 has 18 residues. The germline gives CDR1 MNHNS, CDR2 SASEGT. Trimming at V came to 6 bases and at J to 2 bases, leaving 14 bases not matched to a gene. This clonotype was detected many times. From the PCR reads, TCRdb called clonotypes with MiXCR, one entry per CDR3 protein. The sample shows approximately 500,000 distinct CDR3 sequences, over 20% of them seen only once. This TCR was recovered from a human donor in good health. Some libraries in this study had Jurkat cell RNA spiked in. The rearrangement links TRBV6-1 to TRBJ2-3; 10 bases line up with TRBD1. The sample comprised naive CD8+ T cells from blood, with Jurkat cell RNA spiked in. Subset in this sample: FACS-sorted CD8+CD4-CCR7+CD45RA+ naive T cells. The DNA of the CDR3 is TGTGCCAGCAGCCTACCCACTCAGACAGGGGGCAACACAGATACGCAGTATTTT. Protein sequence: CASSLPTQTGGNTDTQYF.